The 5 T cell receptor beta chains in this list originate from one sample, sequenced in a study of T cell responses to AZD1222 COVID-19 vaccine. Some clones are missing from TCRdb's copy, which holds only in-frame ones; the method was immunoSEQ multiplex PCR. The sample lists about 180,000 clones, around 88% occurring once. Source: peripheral blood, taken on day 0 of AZD1222 vaccination. The receptor set was obtained from an adult in good health.

This chain links TRBV9 with TRBJ1-1; tentatively, D is TRBD1 (5 bases). From germline, CDR1 is SGDLS and CDR2 YYNGEE. This CDR3 contains 15 residues. V was clipped by 0 bases and J by 3 bases, with 12 bases between them. CDR3 region: CASSVGVRGDTEAFF. CDR3 sequence (DNA): TGTGCCAGCAGCGTAGGAGTCCGGGGGGACACTGAAGCTTTCTTT.

The gene calls are TRBV28 and TRBJ2-5; D not resolved. Per germline, CDR1 MDHEN and CDR2 SYDVKM. This CDR3 comprises 14 residues. Trimming removed 7 bases from V and 2 bases from J, with 14 bases in between. Written as DNA, the CDR3 is TGTGCCAGCACCCCCCTCTTACGGCAAGAGACCCAGTACTTC. Protein product: CASTPLLRQETQYF.

This chain uses TRBV11-2 with TRBJ2-7; TRBD1 agrees at 8 bases. CDR3 length: 14 amino acids. Trimming cost V 5 bases and J 3 bases; bases outside gene matches: 6. Per germline, CDR1 SGHAT and CDR2 FQNNGV. The CDR3 DNA follows: TGTGCCAGCAGCCGGACAGGGTATGACTACGAGCAGTACTTC. Protein product: CASSRTGYDYEQYF.

This clone came up a few times. J is TRBJ1-2 and V is TRBV12-3 or TRBV12-4; D not certain. The V gene lost 5 bases and the J gene lost 8 bases, with 15 bases spanning the gap. The CDR3 consists of 13 residues. As DNA, the CDR3 is TGTGCCAGCAGTCTTACAAAGTCGGAGGGCTACACCTTC. This encodes CASSLTKSEGYTF.

The chain combines TRBV5-1 with TRBJ1-1; D call uncertain. CDR1 is SGHRS, CDR2 YFSETQ, per germline. The CDR3 is 13 residues long. Trimming stripped 5 bases from V and 2 bases from J, with 10 bases between. DNA of the CDR3: TGCGCCAGCAGGATGGACGTTAACACTGAAGCTTTCTTT. It translates to CASRMDVNTEAFF.